This T cell receptor beta chain was identified during a study of T-cell memory formation after mild COVID-19. Overall study: Largely, the TCR clusters proved donor specific. Study conclusions and caveats: The study found balanced CD4/CD8 in clones contracting day 15 to 85 and a CD4+ lean in later expanders. Second-wave clones with a day 37 peak had unconfirmed SARS-CoV-2 specificity. Among contracting clones, CD4+ were mainly CM/EM and CD8+ enriched in EMRA.

TCRdb itself ran the 5' RACE reads through MiXCR, one entry per CDR3 protein. There are some 160,000 distinct CDR3 sequences in the sample; about 28% occur only once, and around 12% lies in the top ten. Trimming took 2 bases from V and 0 from J, leaving 10 bases between them. This CDR3 spans 15 amino acids. On this clonotype: Its antigen is not known.

The V and J genes are TRBV12-3 or TRBV12-4 and TRBJ1-2; D ambiguous. The TCR originated in an adult woman who had mild COVID-19 (a few samples of this study predate the infection). Cell type and time point are not known. Sequencing input: PBMCs or a T cell subset sorted from them (not recorded which). CDR3 protein: CASSLIPEANYGYTF. CDR3 coding DNA: TGTGCCAGCAGTTTAATCCCAGAGGCTAACTATGGCTACACCTTC.